This T cell receptor beta chain is from a study of shared clonotypes between healthy human individuals. Study-level background: Each donor contributed plates that comprised three CD4 naive, three CD4 memory, two CD8 naive and one CD8 memory.

The healthy adult donors were HIV-negative and reported no recent acute infections or vaccinations. CD45RA+ naive and CD45RA-negative memory subsets were separated from CD4+ cells. The CDR3 is 15 residues long. Between the trimmed V and J ends, which lost 8 bases and 0 bases, there was a span of 14 bases. The germline gives CDR1 MDHEN, CDR2 SYDVKM. The assay was immunoSEQ multiplex PCR, and TCRdb's table has in-frame clones only and misses some. Here the sample spans 500,000 to 550,000 clones, approximately 95% being singletons. The origin of this receptor is a woman aged 25 to 39 in good health. The rearrangement links TRBV28 to TRBJ1-5; D call uncertain. Source material: naive CD4+ T cells sorted from blood. Noted subset: CD45RA+ positively selected. CDR3 in DNA: TGTGCCAGCGGGCGTCGGCGAACTAGCAATCAGCCCCAGCATTTT. Its protein is CASGRRRTSNQPQHF.